Presented here are 30 T cell receptor beta chains from one specimen sequenced in a study of blood T cell repertoires in COVID-19. Profiling relied on immunoSEQ multiplex PCR, and the TCRdb table lists in-frame clones only, not all of them. The sample lists approximately 270,000 clones, roughly 85% seen once, with 3% to 3.5% in the top ten. The sequenced sample consisted of peripheral blood. Receptor source: a young man with active or convalescent COVID-19.

The genes are TRBV28 and TRBJ1-3; D call uncertain. V was cut by 5 bases and J by 4 bases, with 12 bases left in between. Looked up from germline, CDR1 is MDHEN and CDR2 is SYDVKM. The CDR3 contains 14 residues. CDR3 sequence (DNA): TGTGCCAGCAGTACTGAGGCTTCCGGAAACACCATATATTTT. Translating it yields CASSTEASGNTIYF. Full variable domain (missing parts from reference TRBV28 and TRBJ1-3): DVKVTQSSRYLVKRTGEKVFLECVQDMDHENMFWYRQDPGLGLRLIYFSYDVKMKEKGDIPEGYSVSREKKERFSLILESASTNQTSMYLCASSTEASGNTIYFGEGSWLTVV.

CDR3 bases: TGTGCCAGCAGCCATGACAGGGTTAATCAGCCCCAGCATTTT. Its protein is CASSHDRVNQPQHF. The chain combines TRBV7-2 with TRBJ1-5; 7 positions match TRBD1. Germline V gene lookup returns CDR1 SGHTA and CDR2 FQGNSA. This CDR3 spans 14 amino acids. J gave up 4 bases and V 5 bases, and 5 bases lay outside the gene matches. Variable domain in full (rest from reference TRBV7-2 and TRBJ1-5): GAGVSQSPSNKVTEKGKDVELRCDPISGHTALYWYRQSLGQGLEFLIYFQGNSAPDKSGLPSDRFSAERTGGSVSTLTIQRTQQEDSAVYLCASSHDRVNQPQHFGDGTRLSIL.

The chain carries TRBV2 and TRBJ1-1, with D maybe TRBD1 (5 bases). The CDR3 has 16 residues. Deletions cut 1 base from V and 3 bases from J, with 15 bases between. From germline, CDR1 is SNHLY and CDR2 FYNNEI. The CDR3 coding sequence is TGTGCCAGCAGTGAAGATAGGGCAGGGAAGGACACTGAAGCTTTCTTT. Protein product: CASSEDRAGKDTEAFF.

The CDR3: CASSRRGGNTIYF. The CDR3 DNA sequence: TGTGCCAGCAGCCGCAGGGGGGGAAACACCATATATTTT. V and J are TRBV5-8 and TRBJ1-3; TRBD1 agrees at 7 bases. The CDR3 sequence is 13 residues long. V shed 4 bases and J 4 bases; nucleotides not matched to a gene: 2. Germline-derived CDR1 and CDR2 are SGHTS and YDEGEE.

The chain recombines TRBV21-1 with TRBJ2-4; the table names TRBD2, a call not compared with the DNA. TRBV21-1 constitutes a pseudogene. There are 19 residues in the CDR3. The CDR3 sequence is CASSIQTIGRGFPKNIQYF. As DNA, the CDR3 is TGTGCCAGCAGCATACAAACAATCGGACGGGGGTTTCCCAAAAACATTCAGTACTTC.

The gene calls are TRBV5-4 and TRBJ1-1; D is unresolved. CDR3 length equals 12 residues. Between the trimmed V and J ends, which lost 0 bases and 8 bases, there was a span of 8 bases. CDR1 is SGHNT, CDR2 YYREEE, per germline (reference sequence). CDR3 protein: CASSLETFEAFF. DNA of the CDR3: TGTGCCAGCAGCTTGGAGACTTTCGAAGCTTTCTTT.

This clone was seen more than once but under ten times. The chain recombines TRBV6-2 or TRBV6-3 with TRBJ2-1; 8 bases map to TRBD2. J lost 8 bases, V lost 5 bases, and 8 bases had no gene match. Germline V gene lookup returns CDR1 MNHEY and CDR2 SVGEGT. The CDR3 has 14 amino acids. The CDR3 sequence: CASSRLANRDEQFF. The CDR3 DNA is TGTGCCAGCAGTCGACTAGCGAACCGCGATGAGCAGTTCTTC.

Here the CDR3 reads CASGGAGYGYTF. In DNA form, the CDR3 reads TGTGCCAGTGGGGGGGCTGGCTATGGCTACACCTTC. This sequence joins TRBV27 and TRBJ1-2; a possible D gene is TRBD1 (6 bases). The V gene lost 9 bases and the J gene lost 4 bases, with 12 bases spanning the gap. CDR1 is MNHEY, CDR2 SMNVEV, per germline (reference sequence). The CDR3 has 12 residues.

The chain is built from TRBV6-5 and TRBJ1-6, with 7 nucleotides matching TRBD1. The germline V gene has CDR1 MNHEY and CDR2 SVGAGI. Trimming took 5 bases from V and 6 from J; bases not matched to a gene: 7. The CDR3 extends over 15 amino acids. The CDR3 DNA reads as TGTGCCAGCAGTCCCACAGGGGCGAGTAATTCACCCCTCCACTTT. It codes for CASSPTGASNSPLHF.

This clone was picked up a small number of times. The genes are TRBV27 and TRBJ1-6, with D perhaps matching TRBD1 (5 bases). V lost 2 bases to trimming and J lost 0 bases, with 11 bases between them. In germline, CDR1 is MNHEY, CDR2 SMNVEV (reference sequence). This CDR3 contains 17 residues. CDR3 nucleotides: TGTGCCAGCAGTTTAATGGGGCGGAGCTCCTATAATTCACCCCTCCACTTT. Translation gives CASSLMGRSSYNSPLHF.

J is TRBJ1-5 and V is TRBV7-9; the match to TRBD1 covers 7 bases. J was trimmed by 0 bases and V by 5 bases; bases with no gene match: 4. CDR1 and CDR2 from the germline V gene are SEHNR and FQNEAQ (reference sequence). The CDR3 spans 15 residues. The CDR3 DNA reads TGTGCCAGCAGCCGACAGGGTGATAGCAATCAGCCCCAGCATTTT. Amino acids: CASSRQGDSNQPQHF.

This chain uses TRBV5-1 with TRBJ2-1; 8 bases line up with TRBD1. Per the germline V gene, CDR1 is SGHRS and CDR2 is YFSETQ. This CDR3 region has 14 residues. With 3 bases clipped from V and 5 bases from J, the junction kept 4 bases outside the gene matches. CDR3 in DNA: TGCGCCAGCAGCTCGACAGGGGCTAACAATGAGCAGTTCTTC. Protein: CASSSTGANNEQFF.

The rearrangement joins TRBV5-1 to TRBJ2-5; TRBD2 aligns across 8 bases. Looked up from germline, CDR1 is SGHRS and CDR2 is YFSETQ. V shed 2 bases and J 1 base; nucleotides not matched to a gene: 10. The CDR3 runs 17 residues. CDR3 protein: CASSFLRTRGGQETQYF. CDR3 sequence (DNA): TGCGCCAGCAGCTTCCTCCGTACTCGGGGGGGCCAAGAGACCCAGTACTTC.

V is TRBV28 and J is TRBJ1-2, with D unclear. Germline V gene lookup returns CDR1 MDHEN and CDR2 SYDVKM. Trimming left V 3 bases short and J 3 bases short, with 8 bases between. This CDR3 has 13 amino acids. DNA for the CDR3: TGTGCCAGCAGTTTGTCCACTCACTATGGCTACACCTTC. Translated: CASSLSTHYGYTF.

J is TRBJ2-7 and V is TRBV6-5; 7 nucleotides align to TRBD2. From germline, CDR1 is MNHEY and CDR2 SVGAGI. The J segment lost 0 bases and the V segment lost 5 bases, leaving 7 bases of the junction unmatched. The CDR3 has 15 residues. The CDR3 reads CASSPLAVSSYEQYF. In DNA form, the CDR3 reads TGTGCCAGCAGTCCCCTAGCGGTCTCCTCCTACGAGCAGTACTTC.

V usage is TRBV6-1 and J usage is TRBJ1-1, with a tentative D call TRBD1 (5 bases). The germline V gene has CDR1 MNHNS and CDR2 SASEGT. CDR3 length: 13 residues. Trimming pared 3 bases from V and 7 bases from J, leaving 12 bases between. The CDR3 DNA is TGTGCCAGCAGTGAGGGGGGAGACAGTGAAGCTTTCTTT. Translated: CASSEGGDSEAFF.

This clone was observed a few times. J is TRBJ1-5 and V is TRBV28; 9 nucleotides match TRBD1. This CDR3 comprises 17 residues. In germline, CDR1 is MDHEN, CDR2 SYDVKM. Unmatched junction bases numbered 16, after V lost 7 bases and J lost 6 bases. CDR3 amino acids: CASISGTGLGWGQPQHF. CDR3 coding DNA: TGTGCCAGCATTTCCGGGACAGGGTTGGGTTGGGGTCAGCCCCAGCATTTT. The full variable domain, rest sourced from reference TRBV28 and TRBJ1-5, is DVKVTQSSRYLVKRTGEKVFLECVQDMDHENMFWYRQDPGLGLRLIYFSYDVKMKEKGDIPEGYSVSREKKERFSLILESASTNQTSMYLCASISGTGLGWGQPQHFGDGTRLSIL.

The chain couples TRBV28 to TRBJ1-6; 8 bases are a match to TRBD1. Germline values: CDR1 MDHEN, CDR2 SYDVKM. The length of the CDR3 is 12 residues. V trimming: 10 bases; J trimming: 9 bases; junction bases outside the gene matches: 5. The CDR3 bases are TGTGCCACGAGGACAGGGACTTCACCCCTCCACTTT. It encodes CATRTGTSPLHF.

The J gene is TRBJ2-3, the V gene TRBV5-1; a weak D match, TRBD1 (6 bases). Trimming stripped 4 bases from V and 3 bases from J, with 18 bases between. CDR3 length: 16 residues. CDR1 SGHRS and CDR2 YFSETQ come from the germline V gene. The CDR3 reads CASSPFYREGTDTQYF. The CDR3 DNA follows: TGCGCCAGCAGCCCCTTTTACAGGGAAGGGACAGATACGCAGTATTTT.

The V call is TRBV24-1, the J call TRBJ1-2, with a weak D call TRBD1 (5 bases). CDR3 length: 16 amino acids. CDR1 is KGHDR and CDR2 is SFDVKD in the germline V gene. Trimming stripped 3 bases from V and 4 bases from J, with 17 bases between. CDR3 region: CATSDTTGISGYGYTF. CDR3 DNA sequence: TGTGCCACCAGTGATACTACAGGAATCAGTGGCTATGGCTACACCTTC.

The sample holds a few counts of this clone. J is TRBJ2-2 and V is TRBV18; unclear D gene. V lost 3 bases to trimming and J lost 0 bases, with 11 bases between them. The length of the CDR3 is 16 residues. CDR1 and CDR2 (germline): KGHSH, LQKENI. The CDR3: CASSPYGSANTGELFF. Written as DNA, the CDR3 is TGTGCCAGCTCACCTTACGGCAGCGCGAACACCGGGGAGCTGTTTTTT. The whole variable domain, remainder taken from reference TRBV18 and TRBJ2-2, is NAGVMQNPRHLVRRRGQEARLRCSPMKGHSHVYWYRQLPEEGLKFMVYLQKENIIDESGMPKERFSAEFPKEGPSILRIQQVVRGDSAAYFCASSPYGSANTGELFFGEGSRLTVL.

There are a few counts of this clone. The V call is TRBV5-4, the J call TRBJ1-3; 7 nucleotides match TRBD1. V dropped 3 bases and J dropped 4; count of bases not matched to a gene: 1. This CDR3 is built from 13 residues. Germline V gene sequence: CDR1 SGHNT, CDR2 YYREEE (reference sequence). The DNA for the CDR3 is TGTGCCAGCAGCTCGGGACAGGGAAACACCATATATTTT. Its translation: CASSSGQGNTIYF.

This chain connects TRBV12-3 or TRBV12-4 to TRBJ1-2; 8 nucleotides line up with TRBD1. V lost 3 bases to trimming and J lost 8 bases; unmatched junction nucleotides: 5. This CDR3 comprises 13 residues. CDR3 DNA: TGTGCCAGCAGTTTGAGGACAGGGTGGGGCTACACCTTC. Its protein is CASSLRTGWGYTF.

V gene TRBV2 combines with J gene TRBJ1-5, with D perhaps TRBD1 (5 bases). V lost 0 bases, J lost 6 bases, and 9 bases lay in between. The CDR3 is 14 amino acids. Germline V lookup: CDR1 SNHLY, CDR2 FYNNEI. CDR3 region: CASSEATRGQPQHF. The CDR3 DNA reads as TGTGCCAGCAGTGAAGCCACAAGGGGTCAGCCCCAGCATTTT.

This chain joins TRBV7-2 and TRBJ2-4; 14 bases line up with TRBD2. This CDR3 is built from 17 residues. The ends lost 5 bases at V and 0 bases at J; junction bases unmatched: 3. The germline V gene encodes CDR1 SGHTA and CDR2 FQGNSA. The chain's CDR3 is CASSRTSGGTAKNIQYF. CDR3 coding DNA: TGTGCCAGCAGCCGGACTAGCGGGGGGACAGCCAAAAACATTCAGTACTTC.

The V call is TRBV2, the J call TRBJ1-1, with 9 nucleotides matching TRBD1. V trimming: 8 bases; J trimming: 1 base; junction bases outside the gene matches: 11. The CDR3 spans 16 residues. Per the germline V gene, CDR1 is SNHLY and CDR2 is FYNNEI. The CDR3 loop is CASSYQPGQGNTEAFF. The CDR3 region has the DNA TGTGCCAGCTCCTATCAACCGGGACAGGGGAACACTGAAGCTTTCTTT.

The V gene is TRBV20-1, the J gene TRBJ1-2; TRBD1 might be the D (5 bases). The germline V gene has CDR1 DFQATT and CDR2 SNEGSKA (reference sequence). The CDR3 spans 11 residues. V was clipped by 5 bases and J by 8 bases, with 12 bases between them. The CDR3 DNA reads as TGCAGTGCTGAGAGCCAGGGAGGCTACACCTTC. It yields the protein CSAESQGGYTF.

The rearrangement uses TRBV28 and TRBJ1-2; TRBD1 aligns across 9 bases. The ends lost 6 bases at V and 8 bases at J; junction bases unmatched: 10. Germline V CDR1 and CDR2: MDHEN, SYDVKM. This CDR3 has 14 residues. The CDR3 sequence: CASSPGTGRGGYTF. In DNA, the CDR3 is TGTGCCAGCAGCCCTGGGACAGGGCGTGGGGGCTACACCTTC.

A few counts support this clone. The chain is built from TRBV28 and TRBJ2-1; 7 bases agree with TRBD2. Germline V gives CDR1 MDHEN, CDR2 SYDVKM. There are 14 residues in the CDR3. Trimming at V came to 3 bases and at J to 3 bases, leaving 2 bases not matched to a gene. DNA of the CDR3: TGTGCCAGCAGTTTGCCGGGAGGCTACAATGAGCAGTTCTTC. This gives the protein CASSLPGGYNEQFF.

This clone was picked up a small number of times. The J gene is TRBJ2-5, the V gene TRBV4-2, with 7 nucleotides matching TRBD1. V was clipped by 0 bases and J by 5 bases; unmatched bases: 6. Germline values: CDR1 LGHNA, CDR2 YNFKEQ. The CDR3 is made up of 15 amino acids. CDR3 amino acids: CASSQETGYLETQYF. The CDR3 coding sequence is TGTGCCAGCAGCCAAGAGACAGGGTACCTGGAGACCCAGTACTTC.